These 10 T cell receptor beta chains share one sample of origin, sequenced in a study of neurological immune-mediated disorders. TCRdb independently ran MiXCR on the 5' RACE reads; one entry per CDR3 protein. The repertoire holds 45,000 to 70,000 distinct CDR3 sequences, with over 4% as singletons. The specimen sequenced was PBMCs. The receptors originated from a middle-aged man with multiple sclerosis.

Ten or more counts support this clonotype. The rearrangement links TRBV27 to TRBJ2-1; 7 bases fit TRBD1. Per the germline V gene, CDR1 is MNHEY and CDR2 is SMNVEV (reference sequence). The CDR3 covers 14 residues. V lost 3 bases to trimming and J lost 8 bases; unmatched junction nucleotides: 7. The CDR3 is CASSLTGSNYEQFF. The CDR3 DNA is TGTGCCAGCAGTTTGACAGGGTCGAACTATGAGCAGTTCTTC.

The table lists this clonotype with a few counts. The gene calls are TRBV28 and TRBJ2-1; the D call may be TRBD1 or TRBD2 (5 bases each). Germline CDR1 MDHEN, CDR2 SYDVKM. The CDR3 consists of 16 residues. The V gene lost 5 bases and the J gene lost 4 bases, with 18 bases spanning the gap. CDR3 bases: TGTGCCAGCAGTCCCATAGCGTGGAAGGGGTACAATGAGCAGTTCTTC. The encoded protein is CASSPIAWKGYNEQFF.

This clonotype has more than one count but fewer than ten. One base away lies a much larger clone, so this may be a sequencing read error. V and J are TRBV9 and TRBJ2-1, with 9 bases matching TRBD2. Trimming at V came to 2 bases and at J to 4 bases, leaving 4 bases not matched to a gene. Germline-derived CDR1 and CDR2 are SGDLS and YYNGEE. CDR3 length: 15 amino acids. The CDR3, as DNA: TGTGCCAGCAGCGTTAGCGGGGGAATTTACAATGAGCAGTTCTTC. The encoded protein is CASSVSGGIYNEQFF. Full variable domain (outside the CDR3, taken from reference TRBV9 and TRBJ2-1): DSGVTQTPKHLITATGQRVTLRCSPRSGDLSVYWYQQSLDQGLQFLIQYYNGEERAKGNILERFSAQQFPDLHSELNLSSLELGDSALYFCASSVSGGIYNEQFFGPGTRLTVL.

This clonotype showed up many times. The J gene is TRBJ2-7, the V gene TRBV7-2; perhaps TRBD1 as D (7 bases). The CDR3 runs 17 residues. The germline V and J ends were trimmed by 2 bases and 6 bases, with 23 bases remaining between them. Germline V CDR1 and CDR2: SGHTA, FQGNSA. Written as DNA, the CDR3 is TGTGCCAGCAGCTTATTAGAGGGCGGGACAGCCCCTCGCGAGCAGTACTTC. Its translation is CASSLLEGGTAPREQYF.

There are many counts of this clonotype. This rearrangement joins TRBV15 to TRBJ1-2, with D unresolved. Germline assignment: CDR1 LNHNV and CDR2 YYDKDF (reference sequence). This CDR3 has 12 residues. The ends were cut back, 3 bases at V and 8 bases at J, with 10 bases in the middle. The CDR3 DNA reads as TGTGCCACCAGCAGGGACTTTATGGGCTACACCTTC. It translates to CATSRDFMGYTF.

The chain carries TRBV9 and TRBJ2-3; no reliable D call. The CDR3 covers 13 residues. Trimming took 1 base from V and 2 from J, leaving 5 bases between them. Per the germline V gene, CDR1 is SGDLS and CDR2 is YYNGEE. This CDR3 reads CASSVTTTDTQYF. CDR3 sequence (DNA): TGTGCCAGCAGCGTAACAACCACAGATACGCAGTATTTT.

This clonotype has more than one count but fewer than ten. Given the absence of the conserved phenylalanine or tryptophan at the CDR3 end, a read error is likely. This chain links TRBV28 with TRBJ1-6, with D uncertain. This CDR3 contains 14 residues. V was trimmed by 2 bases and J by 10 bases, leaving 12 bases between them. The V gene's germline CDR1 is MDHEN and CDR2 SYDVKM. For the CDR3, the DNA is TGTGCCAGCAGTTTACTAGGTTTACGATCACCCCTCCACAAT. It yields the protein CASSLLGLRSPLHN.

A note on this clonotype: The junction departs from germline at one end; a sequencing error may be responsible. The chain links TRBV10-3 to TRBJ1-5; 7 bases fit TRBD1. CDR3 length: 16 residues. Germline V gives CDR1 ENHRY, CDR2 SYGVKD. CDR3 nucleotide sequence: TGTGCCATCAGTGGAACAGGGGCTATGGGCAATCAGCCCCAGAATTTT. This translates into CAISGTGAMGNQPQNF.

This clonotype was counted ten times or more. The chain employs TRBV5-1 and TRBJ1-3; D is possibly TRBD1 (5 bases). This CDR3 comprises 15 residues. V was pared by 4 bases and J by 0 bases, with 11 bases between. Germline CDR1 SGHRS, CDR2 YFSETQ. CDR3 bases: TGCGCCAGCAGCGCAGACAGCTCCTCTGGAAACACCATATATTTT. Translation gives CASSADSSSGNTIYF.

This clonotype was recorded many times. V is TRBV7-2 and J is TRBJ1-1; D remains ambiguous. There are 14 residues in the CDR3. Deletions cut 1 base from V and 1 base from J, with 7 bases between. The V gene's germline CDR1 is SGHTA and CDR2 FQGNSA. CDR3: CASSLEARNTEAFF. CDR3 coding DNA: TGTGCCAGCAGCTTAGAGGCGAGGAACACTGAAGCTTTCTTT. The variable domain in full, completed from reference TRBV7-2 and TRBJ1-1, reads GAGVSQSPSNKVTEKGKDVELRCDPISGHTALYWYRQSLGQGLEFLIYFQGNSAPDKSGLPSDRFSAERTGGSVSTLTIQRTQQEDSAVYLCASSLEARNTEAFFGQGTRLTVV.